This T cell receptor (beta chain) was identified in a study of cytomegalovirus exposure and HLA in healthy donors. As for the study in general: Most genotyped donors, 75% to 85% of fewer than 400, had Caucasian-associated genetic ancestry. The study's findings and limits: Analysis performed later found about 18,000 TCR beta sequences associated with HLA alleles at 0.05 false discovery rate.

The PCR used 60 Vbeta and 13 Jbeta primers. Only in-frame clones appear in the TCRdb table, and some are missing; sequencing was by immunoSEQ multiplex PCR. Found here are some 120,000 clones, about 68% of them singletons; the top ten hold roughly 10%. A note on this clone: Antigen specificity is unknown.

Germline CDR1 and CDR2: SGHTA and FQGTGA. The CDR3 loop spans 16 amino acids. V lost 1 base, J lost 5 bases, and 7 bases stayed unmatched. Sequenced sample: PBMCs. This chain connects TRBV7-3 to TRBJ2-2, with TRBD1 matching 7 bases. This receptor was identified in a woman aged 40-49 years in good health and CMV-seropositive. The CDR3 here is CASSLMPTGDTGELFF. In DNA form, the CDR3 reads TGTGCCAGCAGCTTAATGCCCACAGGGGATACCGGGGAGCTGTTTTTT.